This TCR beta chain is drawn from a study of T cells in Graves' hyperthyroidism and ophthalmopathy. Using RNA transcripts as the source, TCR beta CDR3 regions were amplified. During a first-round RT-PCR of the TCR CDR3, the HTBI primer set was used. From the multiplex PCR reads, TCRdb called clonotypes with MiXCR, one entry per CDR3 protein. The sample comprises about 260,000 distinct CDR3 sequences, approximately 20% of which are singletons, and roughly 60% rests with the top ten. The V gene lost 5 bases and the J gene lost 4 bases, with 12 bases spanning the gap. The germline V gene encodes CDR1 MNHEY and CDR2 SMNVEV (reference sequence). The CDR3 is made up of 14 amino acids. A word on this clonotype: Antigen unknown.

Exclusion followed for patients with uncontrolled infection, other autoimmune disease, pregnancy or lactation. Broader study findings: Ophthalmopathy onset followed model prediction by a median around six months.

The V and J genes are TRBV27 and TRBJ1-5, with no clear D. The clonotype comes from a man aged 30 to 45 with Graves' ophthalmopathy. Material: blood. CDR3 sequence (DNA): TGTGCCAGCAGTCCCGCTGGAGTAAATCAGCCCCAGCATTTT. The encoded protein is CASSPAGVNQPQHF.